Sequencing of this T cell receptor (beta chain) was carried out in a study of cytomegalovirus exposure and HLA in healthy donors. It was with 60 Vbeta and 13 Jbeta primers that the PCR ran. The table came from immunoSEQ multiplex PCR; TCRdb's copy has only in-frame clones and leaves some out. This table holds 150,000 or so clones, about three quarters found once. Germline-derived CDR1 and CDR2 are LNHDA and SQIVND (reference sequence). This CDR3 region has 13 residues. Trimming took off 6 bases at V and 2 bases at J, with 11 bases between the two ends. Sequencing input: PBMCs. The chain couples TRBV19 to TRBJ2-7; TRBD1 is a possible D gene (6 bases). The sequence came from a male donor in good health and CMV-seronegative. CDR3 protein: CASRPAGAYEQYF. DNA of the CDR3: TGTGCCAGTAGACCCGCAGGGGCCTACGAGCAGTACTTC.